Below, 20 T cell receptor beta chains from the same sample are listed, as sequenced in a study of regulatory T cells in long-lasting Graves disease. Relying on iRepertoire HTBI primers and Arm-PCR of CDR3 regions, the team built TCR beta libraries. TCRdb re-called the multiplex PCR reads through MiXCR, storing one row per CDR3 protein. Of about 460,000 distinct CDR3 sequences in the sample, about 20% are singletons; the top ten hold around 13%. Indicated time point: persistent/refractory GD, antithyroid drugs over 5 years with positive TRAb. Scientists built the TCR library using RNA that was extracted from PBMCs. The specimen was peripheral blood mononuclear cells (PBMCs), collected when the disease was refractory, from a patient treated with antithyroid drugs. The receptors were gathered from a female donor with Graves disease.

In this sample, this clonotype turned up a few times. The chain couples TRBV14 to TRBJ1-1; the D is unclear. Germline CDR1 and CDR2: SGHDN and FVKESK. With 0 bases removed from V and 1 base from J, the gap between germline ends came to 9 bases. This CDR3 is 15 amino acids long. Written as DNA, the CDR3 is TGTGCCAGCAGCCAAGACCCAGGACCGAACACTGAAGCTTTCTTT. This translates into CASSQDPGPNTEAFF.

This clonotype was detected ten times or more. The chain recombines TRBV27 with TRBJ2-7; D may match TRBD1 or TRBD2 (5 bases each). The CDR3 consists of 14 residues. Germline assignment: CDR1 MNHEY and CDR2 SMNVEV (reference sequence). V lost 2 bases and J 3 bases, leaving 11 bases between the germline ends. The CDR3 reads CASSLMGTVYEQYF. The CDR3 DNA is TGTGCCAGCAGTTTAATGGGGACGGTCTACGAGCAGTACTTC.

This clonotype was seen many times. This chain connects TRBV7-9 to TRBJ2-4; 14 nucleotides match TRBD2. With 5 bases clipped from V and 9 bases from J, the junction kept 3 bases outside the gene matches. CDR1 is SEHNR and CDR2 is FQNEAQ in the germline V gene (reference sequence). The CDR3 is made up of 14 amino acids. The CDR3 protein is CASSPTSGGGIQYF. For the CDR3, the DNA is TGTGCCAGCAGCCCGACTAGCGGGGGGGGCATTCAGTACTTC.

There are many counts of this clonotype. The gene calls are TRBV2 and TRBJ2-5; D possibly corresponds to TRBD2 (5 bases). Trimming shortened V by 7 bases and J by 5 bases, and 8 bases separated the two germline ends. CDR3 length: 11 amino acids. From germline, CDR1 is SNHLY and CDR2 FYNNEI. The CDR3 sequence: CASNQRETQYF. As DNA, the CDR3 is TGTGCCAGCAACCAGCGGGAGACCCAGTACTTC.

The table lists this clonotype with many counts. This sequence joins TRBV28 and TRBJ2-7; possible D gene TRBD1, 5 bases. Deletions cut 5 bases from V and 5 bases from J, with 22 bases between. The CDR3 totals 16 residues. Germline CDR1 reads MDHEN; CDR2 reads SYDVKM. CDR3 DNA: TGTGCCAGCAGTCATCCCGGTGCTCAGGGAAAACACGAGCAGTACTTC. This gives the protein CASSHPGAQGKHEQYF.

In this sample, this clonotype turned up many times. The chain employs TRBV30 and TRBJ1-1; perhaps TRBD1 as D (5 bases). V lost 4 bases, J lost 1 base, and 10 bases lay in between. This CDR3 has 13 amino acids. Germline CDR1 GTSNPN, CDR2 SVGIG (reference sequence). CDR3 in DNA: TGTGCCTGGAAGCAGGGCACGAACACTGAAGCTTTCTTT. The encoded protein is CAWKQGTNTEAFF.

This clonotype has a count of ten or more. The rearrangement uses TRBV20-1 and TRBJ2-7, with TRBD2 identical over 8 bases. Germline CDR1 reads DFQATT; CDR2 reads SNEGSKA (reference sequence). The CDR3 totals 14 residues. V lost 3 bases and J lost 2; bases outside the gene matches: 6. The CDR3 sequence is CSARAGLAAYEQYF. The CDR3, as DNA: TGCAGTGCTAGGGCAGGACTAGCAGCCTACGAGCAGTACTTC.

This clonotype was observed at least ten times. The CDR3 region has the DNA TGTGCCAGCACCACCTACAGGGGGTGGAACACTGAAGCTTTCTTT. As protein: CASTTYRGWNTEAFF. The chain is built from TRBV12-3 or TRBV12-4 and TRBJ1-1; 8 bases agree with TRBD1. The CDR3 length is 15 residues. With 7 bases clipped from V and 1 base from J, the junction kept 8 bases outside the gene matches.

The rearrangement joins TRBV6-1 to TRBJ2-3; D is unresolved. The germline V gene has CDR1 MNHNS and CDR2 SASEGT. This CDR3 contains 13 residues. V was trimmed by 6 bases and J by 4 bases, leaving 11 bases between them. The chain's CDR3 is CASSPQPPDTQYF. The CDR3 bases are TGTGCCAGCAGCCCCCAACCGCCAGATACGCAGTATTTT.

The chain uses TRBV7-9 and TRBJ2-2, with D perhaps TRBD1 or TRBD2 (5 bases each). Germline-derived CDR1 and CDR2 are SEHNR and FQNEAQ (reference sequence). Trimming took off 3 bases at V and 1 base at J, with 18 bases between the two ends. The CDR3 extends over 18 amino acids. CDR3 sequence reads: CASSLRSGTVLNTGELFF. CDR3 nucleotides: TGTGCCAGCAGCTTGAGGAGTGGGACGGTCTTGAACACCGGGGAGCTGTTTTTT.

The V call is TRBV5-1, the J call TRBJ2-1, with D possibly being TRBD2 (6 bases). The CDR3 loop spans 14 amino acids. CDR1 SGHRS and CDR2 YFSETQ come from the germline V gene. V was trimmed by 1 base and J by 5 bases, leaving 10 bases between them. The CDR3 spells CASSLRGENNEQFF. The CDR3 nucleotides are TGCGCCAGCAGCTTGCGCGGGGAAAACAATGAGCAGTTCTTC.

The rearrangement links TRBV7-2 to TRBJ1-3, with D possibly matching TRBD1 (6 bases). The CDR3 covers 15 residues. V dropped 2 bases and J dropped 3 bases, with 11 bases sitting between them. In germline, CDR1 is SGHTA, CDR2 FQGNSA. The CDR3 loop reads CASSLQGIVGNTIYF. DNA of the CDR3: TGTGCCAGCAGCTTACAGGGGATAGTTGGAAACACCATATATTTT.

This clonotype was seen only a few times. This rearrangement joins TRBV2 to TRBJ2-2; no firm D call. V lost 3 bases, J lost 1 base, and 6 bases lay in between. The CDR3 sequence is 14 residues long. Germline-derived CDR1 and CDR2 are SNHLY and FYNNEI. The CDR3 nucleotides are TGTGCCAGCAGTGAGAGACGGAACACCGGGGAGCTGTTTTTT. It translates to CASSERRNTGELFF.

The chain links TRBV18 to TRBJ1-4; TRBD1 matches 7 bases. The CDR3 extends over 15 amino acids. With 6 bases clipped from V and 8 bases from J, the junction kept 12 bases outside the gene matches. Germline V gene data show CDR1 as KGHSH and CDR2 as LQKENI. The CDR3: CASSRQTGMTEKLFF. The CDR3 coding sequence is TGTGCCAGCTCTCGACAGACAGGGATGACAGAAAAACTGTTTTTT.

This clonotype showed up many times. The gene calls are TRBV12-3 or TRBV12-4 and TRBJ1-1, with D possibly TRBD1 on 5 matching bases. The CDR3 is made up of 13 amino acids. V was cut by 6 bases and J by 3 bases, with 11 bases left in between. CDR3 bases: TGTGCCAGCAGAACCGGGACCTACACTGAAGCTTTCTTT. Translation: CASRTGTYTEAFF.

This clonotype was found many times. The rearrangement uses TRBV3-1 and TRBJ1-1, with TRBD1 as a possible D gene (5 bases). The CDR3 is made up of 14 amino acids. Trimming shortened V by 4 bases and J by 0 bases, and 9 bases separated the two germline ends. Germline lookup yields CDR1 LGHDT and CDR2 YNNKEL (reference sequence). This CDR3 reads CASSPSGMNTEAFF. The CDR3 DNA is TGTGCCAGCAGCCCGTCAGGGATGAACACTGAAGCTTTCTTT. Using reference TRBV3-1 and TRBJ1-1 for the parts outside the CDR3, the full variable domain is DTAVSQTPKYLVTQMGNDKSIKCEQNLGHDTMYWYKQDSKKFLKIMFSYNNKELIINETVPNRFSPKSPDKAHLNLHINSLELGDSAVYFCASSPSGMNTEAFFGQGTRLTVV.

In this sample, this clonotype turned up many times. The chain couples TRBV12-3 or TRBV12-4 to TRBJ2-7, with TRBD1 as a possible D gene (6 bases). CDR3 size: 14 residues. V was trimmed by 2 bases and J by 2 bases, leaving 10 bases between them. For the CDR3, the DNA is TGTGCCAGCAGTTTAACAGGGAAGGCCTACGAGCAGTACTTC. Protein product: CASSLTGKAYEQYF.

For the CDR3, the DNA is TGTGCCAGCAGTTTATTTACCTCAGGGGGTCAGCCCCAGCATTTT. Translation gives CASSLFTSGGQPQHF. V usage is TRBV27 and J usage is TRBJ1-5; 7 nucleotides align to TRBD1. This CDR3 has 15 residues. Per the germline V gene, CDR1 is MNHEY and CDR2 is SMNVEV (reference sequence). With V trimmed by 1 base and J by 6 bases, 6 bases remained unmatched.

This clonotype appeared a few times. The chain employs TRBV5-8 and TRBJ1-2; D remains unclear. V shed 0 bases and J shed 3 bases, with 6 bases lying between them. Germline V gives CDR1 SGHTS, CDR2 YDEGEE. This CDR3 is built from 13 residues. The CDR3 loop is CASSLGPYYGYTF. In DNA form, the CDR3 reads TGTGCCAGCAGCTTGGGGCCTTACTATGGCTACACCTTC.

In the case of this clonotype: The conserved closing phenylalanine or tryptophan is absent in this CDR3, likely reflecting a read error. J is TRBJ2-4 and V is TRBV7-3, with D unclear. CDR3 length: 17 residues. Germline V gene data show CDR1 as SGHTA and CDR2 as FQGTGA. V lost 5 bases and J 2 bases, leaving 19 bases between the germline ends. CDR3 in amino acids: CASSQVLLPLTKNIQYY. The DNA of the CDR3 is TGTGCCAGCAGCCAGGTTCTCCTACCCTTAACCAAAAACATTCAGTACTAC.